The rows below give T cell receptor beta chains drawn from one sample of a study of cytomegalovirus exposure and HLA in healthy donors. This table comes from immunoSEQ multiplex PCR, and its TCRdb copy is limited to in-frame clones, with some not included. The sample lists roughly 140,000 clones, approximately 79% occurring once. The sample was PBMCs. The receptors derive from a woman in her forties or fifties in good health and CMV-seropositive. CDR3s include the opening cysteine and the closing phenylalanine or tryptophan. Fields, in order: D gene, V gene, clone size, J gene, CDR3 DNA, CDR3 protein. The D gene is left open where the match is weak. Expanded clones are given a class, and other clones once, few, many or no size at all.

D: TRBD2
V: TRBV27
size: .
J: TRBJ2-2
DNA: TGTGCCAGCAGTTTATCTAGACGGGGGGCCGGGGAGCTGTTTTTT
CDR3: CASSLSRRGAGELFF

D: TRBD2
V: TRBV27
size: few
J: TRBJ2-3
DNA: TGTGCCAGCAGTTTTCTAGCGGGGGGGCCGGGAGATACGCAGTATTTT
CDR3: CASSFLAGGPGDTQYF

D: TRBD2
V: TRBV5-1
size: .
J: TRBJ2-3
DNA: TGCGCCAGCAGCTCTTGGACTAGCGGGGGCACAGATACGCAGTATTTT
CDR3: CASSSWTSGGTDTQYF

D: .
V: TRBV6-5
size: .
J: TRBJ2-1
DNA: TGTGCCAGCAGTTACGCGGCGTACAATGAGCAGTTCTTC
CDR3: CASSYAAYNEQFF

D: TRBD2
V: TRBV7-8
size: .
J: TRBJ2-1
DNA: TGTGCCAGCAGCGCGAACCGACTAGCGGGGGGAGGGCCCTACAATGAGCAGTTCTTC
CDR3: CASSANRLAGGGPYNEQFF

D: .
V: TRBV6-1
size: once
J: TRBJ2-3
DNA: TGTGCCAGCAGTGGGCCAGATACGCAGTATTTT
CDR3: CASSGPDTQYF

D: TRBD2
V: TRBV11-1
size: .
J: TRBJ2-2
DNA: TGTGCCAGCAGCTGGACTAGCGGGGAGACCGGGGAGCTGTTTTTT
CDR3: CASSWTSGETGELFF

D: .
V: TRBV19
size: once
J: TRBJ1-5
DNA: TGTGCCAGTAGTCCCGAGACTGGGGCTATCAATCAGCCCCAGCATTTT
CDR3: CASSPETGAINQPQHF

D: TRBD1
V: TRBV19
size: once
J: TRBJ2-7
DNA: TGTGCCAGTAGTCCCCGGGACAGGCTGAGATGGCAGTACTTC
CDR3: CASSPRDRLRWQYF

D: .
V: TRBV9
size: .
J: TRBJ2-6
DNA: TGTGCCAGCAGCCTCCCCGCGAGGGCCAACGTCCTGACTTTC
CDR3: CASSLPARANVLTF

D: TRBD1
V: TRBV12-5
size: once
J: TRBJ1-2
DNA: TGTGCTAGTGGTTCTCAGGGGGACTATGGCTACACCTTC
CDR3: CASGSQGDYGYTF